The 14 T cell receptor beta chains listed next were all sequenced from one sample in a study of blood T cell repertoires in COVID-19. Only in-frame clones appear in the TCRdb table, and some are missing; sequencing was by immunoSEQ multiplex PCR. The table includes some 140,000 clones, about 90% detected once. Sequences were obtained from peripheral blood. These receptors were obtained from a man in his fifties or sixties with acute or convalescent COVID-19.

The chain carries TRBV12-3 or TRBV12-4 and TRBJ2-1; D gene ambiguous. This CDR3 has 11 amino acids. V dropped 6 bases and J dropped 4 bases, with 4 bases sitting between them. CDR3 DNA: TGTGCCAGCAGCCATTACAATGAGCAGTTCTTC. The encoded protein is CASSHYNEQFF.

V usage is TRBV5-5 and J usage is TRBJ2-1; D gene ambiguous. Germline-derived CDR1 and CDR2 are SGHKS and YYEKEE (reference sequence). The CDR3 runs 14 residues. Trimming took off 4 bases at V and 1 base at J, with 9 bases between the two ends. CDR3 residues: CASSLPGSYNEQFF. Here the CDR3 DNA reads TGTGCCAGCAGCCTCCCCGGGTCCTACAATGAGCAGTTCTTC.

The chain employs TRBV28 and TRBJ2-7; TRBD2 agrees at 9 bases. Germline V gene data show CDR1 as MDHEN and CDR2 as SYDVKM. The CDR3 runs to 13 residues. J gave up 3 bases and V 6 bases, and 3 bases lay outside the gene matches. The chain's CDR3 is CASSRAGGYEQYF. The CDR3 coding sequence is TGTGCCAGCAGCCGAGCGGGGGGCTACGAGCAGTACTTC. The variable domain in full, completed from reference TRBV28 and TRBJ2-7, reads DVKVTQSSRYLVKRTGEKVFLECVQDMDHENMFWYRQDPGLGLRLIYFSYDVKMKEKGDIPEGYSVSREKKERFSLILESASTNQTSMYLCASSRAGGYEQYFGPGTRLTVT.

V gene TRBV2 combines with J gene TRBJ1-5, with 8 bases matching TRBD1. CDR1 SNHLY and CDR2 FYNNEI come from the germline V gene. The CDR3 has 13 amino acids. V gave up 8 bases and J gave up 3 bases; unmatched junction bases: 3. For the CDR3, the DNA is TGTGCCAGCGGACAGGGACTCAATCAGCCCCAGCATTTT. Encoded protein: CASGQGLNQPQHF.

This sequence joins TRBV4-1 and TRBJ1-1; maybe TRBD1 (6 bases). CDR3 length: 15 residues. Trimming shortened V by 3 bases and J by 0 bases, and 11 bases separated the two germline ends. Germline V CDR1 and CDR2: MGHRA, YSYEKL. The CDR3 spells CASSQIQGMNTEAFF. The DNA for the CDR3 is TGCGCCAGCAGCCAGATACAGGGTATGAACACTGAAGCTTTCTTT.

The chain combines TRBV7-9 with TRBJ1-2; no firm D call. The V gene's germline CDR1 is SEHNR and CDR2 FQNEAQ (reference sequence). Deletions cut 5 bases from V and 3 bases from J, with 10 bases between. The CDR3 loop spans 13 amino acids. The CDR3 sequence: CASSPRVHYGYTF. The CDR3 nucleotides are TGTGCCAGCAGCCCTCGAGTCCACTATGGCTACACCTTC.

The chain joins TRBV6-5 to TRBJ1-2; D uncertain. This CDR3 comprises 13 residues. V dropped 6 bases and J dropped 4 bases, with 12 bases sitting between them. Germline loops: CDR1 MNHEY, CDR2 SVGAGI. The CDR3 nucleotides read TGTGCCAGCAGCAAATTACAGTTCTATGGCTACACCTTC. It is translated as CASSKLQFYGYTF.

The V gene is TRBV5-6, the J gene TRBJ1-3, with 7 bases fitting TRBD1. The CDR3 is 15 residues long. CDR1 SGHDT and CDR2 YYEEEE come from the germline V gene. The trim removed 4 bases at V and 3 bases at J, leaving 7 bases unmatched. Written as DNA, the CDR3 is TGTGCCAGCAGCCTAGGGGGCTCTGTTGGAAACACCATATATTTT. Its translation is CASSLGGSVGNTIYF.

The V call is TRBV9, the J call TRBJ2-3, with 7 bases lining up with TRBD2. V was clipped by 4 bases and J by 1 base; unmatched bases: 12. Germline V gene sequence: CDR1 SGDLS, CDR2 YYNGEE. The length of the CDR3 is 17 residues. CDR3 DNA sequence: TGTGCCAGCAGCCCAAGGGGTCTAGCGGAACGCACAGATACGCAGTATTTT. Its translation is CASSPRGLAERTDTQYF.

The V gene is TRBV19, the J gene TRBJ1-2, with unresolved D. CDR1 is LNHDA, CDR2 SQIVND, per germline (reference sequence). The CDR3 runs 13 residues. V was cut by 5 bases and J by 8 bases, with 15 bases left in between. CDR3: CASSAGRVNGYTF. The CDR3 nucleotides are TGTGCCAGTAGTGCCGGGAGGGTGAACGGCTACACCTTC.

The chain combines TRBV7-9 with TRBJ2-2, with 10 bases aligning to TRBD2. V was clipped by 2 bases and J by 4 bases; unmatched bases: 7. The CDR3 loop spans 17 amino acids. Germline CDR1 reads SEHNR; CDR2 reads FQNEAQ (reference sequence). CDR3 DNA sequence: TGTGCCAGCAGCTTAAAGGGGCTAGCGGGGGCCACCGGGGAGCTGTTTTTT. Translated: CASSLKGLAGATGELFF. Supplemented by reference TRBV7-9 and TRBJ2-2, the full variable domain reads DTGVSQNPRHKITKRGQNVTFRCDPISEHNRLYWYRQTLGQGPEFLTYFQNEAQLEKSRLLSDRFSAERPKGSFSTLEIQRTEQGDSAMYLCASSLKGLAGATGELFFGEGSRLTVL.

The chain carries TRBV9 and TRBJ2-1, with D possibly TRBD1 on 5 matching bases. The CDR3 runs to 16 residues. V lost 4 bases and J lost 2, with 16 bases in between. Germline CDR1 reads SGDLS; CDR2 reads YYNGEE. The CDR3 reads CASSPDPGQTYNEQFF. CDR3 sequence (DNA): TGTGCCAGCAGCCCCGACCCAGGACAAACCTACAATGAGCAGTTCTTC.

The chain combines TRBV18 with TRBJ2-7; TRBD1 is a possible D gene (7 bases). The ends were cut back, 3 bases at V and 3 bases at J, with 12 bases in the middle. Germline-derived CDR1 and CDR2 are KGHSH and LQKENI. The CDR3 covers 14 residues. CDR3 amino acids: CASSPAGQYYEQYV. The CDR3 DNA reads TGTGCCAGCTCACCCGCGGGACAGTACTACGAGCAGTACGTC.

The J gene is TRBJ2-1, the V gene TRBV5-4; 10 positions agree with TRBD1. The germline V gene has CDR1 SGHNT and CDR2 YYREEE (reference sequence). V lost 0 bases, J lost 6 bases, and 6 bases stayed unmatched. The CDR3 covers 16 residues. The CDR3 DNA is TGTGCCAGCAGCTTGGGGGGGACAGGGGAGGTCAATGAGCAGTTCTTC. This encodes CASSLGGTGEVNEQFF.